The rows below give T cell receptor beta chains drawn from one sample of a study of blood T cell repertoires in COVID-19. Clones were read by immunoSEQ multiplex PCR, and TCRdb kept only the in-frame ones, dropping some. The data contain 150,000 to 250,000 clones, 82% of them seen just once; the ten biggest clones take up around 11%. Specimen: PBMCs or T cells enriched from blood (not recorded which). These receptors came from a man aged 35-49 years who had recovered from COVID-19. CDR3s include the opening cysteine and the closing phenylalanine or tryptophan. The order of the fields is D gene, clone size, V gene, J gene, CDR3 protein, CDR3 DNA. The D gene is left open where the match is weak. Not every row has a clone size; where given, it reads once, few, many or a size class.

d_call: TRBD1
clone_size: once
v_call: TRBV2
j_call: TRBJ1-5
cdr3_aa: CASGAGTVNQPQHF
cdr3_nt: TGTGCCAGCGGAGCCGGGACAGTTAATCAGCCCCAGCATTTT

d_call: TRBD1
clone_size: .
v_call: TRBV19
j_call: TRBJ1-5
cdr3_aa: CASSKSTGVSNQPQHF
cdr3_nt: TGTGCCAGTAGTAAGTCGACAGGGGTTAGCAATCAGCCCCAGCATTTT

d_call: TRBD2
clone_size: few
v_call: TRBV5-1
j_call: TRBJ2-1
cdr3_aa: CASSPLSGRRGNEQFF
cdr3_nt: TGCGCCAGCAGCCCCTTAAGCGGGAGGAGGGGTAATGAGCAGTTCTTC

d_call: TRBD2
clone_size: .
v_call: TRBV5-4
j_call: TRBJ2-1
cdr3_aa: CASSLGGLAGNNEQFF
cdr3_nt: TGTGCCAGCAGCTTGGGGGGACTAGCAGGGAACAATGAGCAGTTCTTC

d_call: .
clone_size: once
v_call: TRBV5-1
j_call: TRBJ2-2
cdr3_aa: CASSLGATNTGELFF
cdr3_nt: TGCGCCAGCAGCTTGGGCGCGACGAACACCGGGGAGCTGTTTTTT

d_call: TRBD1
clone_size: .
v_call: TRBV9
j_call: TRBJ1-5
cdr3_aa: CASSVGTGTGVQPQHF
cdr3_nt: TGTGCCAGCAGCGTGGGAACCGGGACAGGGGTTCAGCCCCAGCATTTT

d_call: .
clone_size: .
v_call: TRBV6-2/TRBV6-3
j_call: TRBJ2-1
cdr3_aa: CASSYGAGFNGEQFF
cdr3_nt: TGTGCCAGCAGTTACGGTGCGGGATTCAATGGTGAGCAGTTCTTC

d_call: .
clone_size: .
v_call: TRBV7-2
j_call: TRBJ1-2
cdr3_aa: CASSSIPPPAGHNF
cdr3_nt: TGTGCCAGCAGCTCTATACCCCCCCCGGCAGGCCACAACTTC

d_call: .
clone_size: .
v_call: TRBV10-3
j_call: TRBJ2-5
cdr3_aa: CANGEKPRETQYF
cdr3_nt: TGTGCCAACGGGGAGAAACCAAGGGAGACCCAGTACTTC

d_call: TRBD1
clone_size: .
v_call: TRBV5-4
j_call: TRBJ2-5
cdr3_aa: CASSLGGQQETQYF
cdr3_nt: TGTGCCAGCAGCTTGGGGGGACAGCAAGAGACCCAGTACTTC

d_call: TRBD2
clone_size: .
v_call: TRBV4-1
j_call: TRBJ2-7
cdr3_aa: CASSQGLAGGNYEQYF
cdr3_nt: TGCGCCAGCAGCCAAGGACTAGCGGGAGGGAACTACGAGCAGTACTTC

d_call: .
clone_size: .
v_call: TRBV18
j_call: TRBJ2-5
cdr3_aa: CASSPIITRTETQYF
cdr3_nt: TGTGCCAGCTCACCAATTATCACTAGAACGGAGACCCAGTACTTC

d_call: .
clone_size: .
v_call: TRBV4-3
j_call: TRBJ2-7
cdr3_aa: CASSQGTRVHGEQYF
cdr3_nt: TGCGCCAGCAGCCAAGGGACCAGGGTCCACGGGGAGCAGTACTTC

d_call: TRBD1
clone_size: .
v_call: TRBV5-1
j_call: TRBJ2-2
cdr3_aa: CASSLQGASTGELFF
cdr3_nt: TGCGCCAGCAGCTTGCAGGGGGCGAGCACCGGGGAGCTGTTTTTT

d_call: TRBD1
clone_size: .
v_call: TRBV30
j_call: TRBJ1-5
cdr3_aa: CAWSGGNSNQPQHF
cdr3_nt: TGTGCCTGGTCAGGGGGAAATAGCAATCAGCCCCAGCATTTT

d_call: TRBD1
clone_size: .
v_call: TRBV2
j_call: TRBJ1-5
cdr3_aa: CASSRDRGGQPQHF
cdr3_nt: TGTGCCAGCAGTCGTGACAGGGGTGGTCAGCCCCAGCATTTT

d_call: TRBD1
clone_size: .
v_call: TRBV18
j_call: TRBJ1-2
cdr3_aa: CASSSNTGTGDYGYTF
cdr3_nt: TGTGCCAGCTCATCTAACACCGGGACAGGGGACTATGGCTACACCTTC

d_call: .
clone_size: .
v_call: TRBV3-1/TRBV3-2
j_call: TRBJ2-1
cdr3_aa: CASSQNFNNEQFF
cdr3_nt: TGTGCCAGCAGCCAAAACTTTAACAATGAGCAGTTCTTC

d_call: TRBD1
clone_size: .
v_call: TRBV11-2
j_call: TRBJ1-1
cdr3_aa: CASSFGQGRTEAFF
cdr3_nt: TGTGCCAGCAGCTTCGGACAGGGTAGGACTGAAGCTTTCTTT

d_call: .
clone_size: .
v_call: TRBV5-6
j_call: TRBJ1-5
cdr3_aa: CASSFTGNQPQHF
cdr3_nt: TGTGCCAGCAGCTTTACAGGGAACCAGCCCCAGCATTTT

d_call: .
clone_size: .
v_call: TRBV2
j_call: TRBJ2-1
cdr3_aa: CASSETGYNEQFF
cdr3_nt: TGTGCCAGCAGTGAAACAGGGTACAATGAGCAGTTCTTC

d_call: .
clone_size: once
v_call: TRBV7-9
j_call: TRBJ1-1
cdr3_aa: CASSSGGGGTEAFF
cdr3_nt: TGTGCCAGCAGCTCGGGAGGGGGTGGTACTGAAGCTTTCTTT

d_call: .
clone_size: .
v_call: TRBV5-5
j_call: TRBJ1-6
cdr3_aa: CASSLEGSGDSPLHF
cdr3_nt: TGTGCCAGCAGCTTGGAAGGGAGTGGGGATTCACCCCTCCACTTT

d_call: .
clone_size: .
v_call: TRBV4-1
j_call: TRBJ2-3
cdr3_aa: CASSHPKRDTQYF
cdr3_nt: TGCGCCAGCAGCCATCCCAAGCGGGATACGCAGTATTTT

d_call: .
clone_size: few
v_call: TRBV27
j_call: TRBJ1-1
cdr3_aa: CASSFGRANTEAFF
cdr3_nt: TGTGCCAGCAGTTTTGGGCGGGCGAACACTGAAGCTTTCTTT

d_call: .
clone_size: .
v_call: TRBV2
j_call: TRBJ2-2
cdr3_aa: CASSDYGGANTGELFF
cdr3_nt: TGTGCCAGCAGTGATTATGGCGGGGCGAACACCGGGGAGCTGTTTTTT

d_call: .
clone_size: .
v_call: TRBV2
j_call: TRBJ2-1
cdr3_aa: CASKTAGESYNEQFF
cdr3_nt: TGTGCCAGCAAGACGGCAGGGGAATCCTACAATGAGCAGTTCTTC